This TCR beta chain emerged from a study of technical replicates of blood from a handful of donors. The CDR3 runs to 14 residues. Germline V gives CDR1 WNHNN, CDR2 SYGVQD (reference sequence). V dropped 4 bases and J dropped 10 bases, with 19 bases sitting between them. The repertoire was sequenced with immunoSEQ multiplex PCR; TCRdb's copy has only in-frame clones and lacks some. Found here are 60,000 or so clones, 97% of them singletons; the top ten hold 0.19%. This TCR derives from a human donor in good health. The rearrangement joins TRBV10-1 to TRBJ1-1, with D possibly being TRBD1 (6 bases). The sequencing input was T cells isolated from PBMCs. The chain's CDR3 is CASSAGDRKVGAFF. The CDR3 DNA sequence: TGCGCCAGCAGTGCAGGAGACAGGAAGGTCGGAGCTTTCTTT.